A single sample is the source of the 16 T cell receptor beta chains below, sequenced in a study of a mutant IDH1 vaccine in newly diagnosed glioma. These receptors have no known antigen. Sequencing was performed with immunoSEQ multiplex PCR; in TCRdb, only in-frame clones are kept and a portion is missing. The sample lists approximately 110,000 clones; almost 90% were seen once. As to time point: week 11, during vaccination. Each dose delivered 300 ug of mutant IDH1 20-mer peptide subcutaneously with imiquimod. The material sequenced was PBMCs, taken from a glioma patient whose treatment included an IDH1 peptide vaccine. All receptors derive from a woman in her forties or fifties with glioma.

The chain is built from TRBV13 and TRBJ1-6, with D tentatively TRBD1 (6 bases). Germline CDR1 PRHDT, CDR2 FYEKMQ (reference sequence). This CDR3 contains 14 residues. Trimming took off 0 bases at V and 14 bases at J, with 14 bases between the two ends. As DNA, the CDR3 is TGTGCCAGCAGCTTAGGACAGGGAGGTAGAACCCTCCACTTT. This codes for CASSLGQGGRTLHF. Full variable domain (outside the CDR3, taken from reference TRBV13 and TRBJ1-6): AAGVIQSPRHLIKEKRETATLKCYPIPRHDTVYWYQQGPGQDPQFLISFYEKMQSDKGSIPDRFSAQQFSDYHSELNMSSLELGDSALYFCASSLGQGGRTLHFGNGTRLTVT.

The chain links TRBV7-2 to TRBJ2-7, with 10 bases identical to TRBD2. Germline-derived CDR1 and CDR2 are SGHTA and FQGNSA. The CDR3 has 13 amino acids. The V gene end was trimmed by 5 bases and the J gene end by 2 bases; junction bases not matched to a gene: 0. CDR3 bases: TGTGCCAGCAGCGGGACTAGCGCCTACGAGCAGTACTTC. Amino acids: CASSGTSAYEQYF.

The chain carries TRBV5-4 and TRBJ2-3, with 13 bases identical to TRBD2. This CDR3 has 16 amino acids. After removal of 2 bases from V and 3 bases from J, the junction contained 3 bases not matched to a gene. The germline gives CDR1 SGHNT, CDR2 YYREEE (reference sequence). CDR3 coding DNA: TGTGCCAGCAGCTTCCGGACTAGCGGGAGAACAGATACGCAGTATTTT. Translation: CASSFRTSGRTDTQYF.

V gene TRBV29-1 combines with J gene TRBJ2-7, with TRBD1 matching 8 bases. This CDR3 region has 13 residues. With 8 bases clipped from V and 3 bases from J, the junction kept 9 bases outside the gene matches. Germline V gives CDR1 SQVTM, CDR2 ANQGSEA. The CDR3, as DNA: TGCAGCTTTTCCGGGACAGGACTCTACGAGCAGTACTTC. Encoded protein: CSFSGTGLYEQYF.

The genes are TRBV7-8 and TRBJ1-5; unclear D gene. Trimming stripped 3 bases from V and 1 base from J, with 10 bases between. The CDR3 is 15 amino acids. Germline-derived CDR1 and CDR2 are SGHVS and FQNEAQ. CDR3 bases: TGTGCCAGCAGCTTCGCTGGGCAGAGCAATCAGCCCCAGCATTTT. Its translation is CASSFAGQSNQPQHF.

V gene TRBV27 combines with J gene TRBJ2-7; unclear D gene. Deletions cut 4 bases from V and 5 bases from J, with 15 bases between. Germline CDR1 is MNHEY and CDR2 is SMNVEV (reference sequence). The CDR3 has 14 amino acids. The CDR3 reads CASSSRGRGNEQYF. DNA for the CDR3: TGTGCCAGCAGTTCCCGAGGACGAGGAAACGAGCAGTACTTC.

V is TRBV10-3 and J is TRBJ1-2, with D possibly TRBD1 on 5 matching bases. CDR1 ENHRY and CDR2 SYGVKD come from the germline V gene. Deletions cut 7 bases from V and 8 bases from J, with 17 bases between. CDR3 size: 13 residues. The CDR3 reads CAITEGGAVGYTF. In DNA, the CDR3 is TGTGCCATCACCGAGGGAGGGGCGGTAGGCTACACCTTC.

The rearrangement links TRBV30 to TRBJ1-6; D is undetermined. The CDR3 has 12 amino acids. The germline gives CDR1 GTSNPN, CDR2 SVGIG (reference sequence). V lost 2 bases, J lost 10 bases, and 9 bases lay in between. CDR3 amino acids: CAWSNIGSPLHF. DNA for the CDR3: TGTGCCTGGAGTAACATAGGGTCACCCCTCCACTTT.

A note on this clone: Other nucleotide sequences from this sample produce the same CDR3. The chain is built from TRBV6-5 and TRBJ2-7; D is uncertain. Germline V gene sequence: CDR1 MNHEY, CDR2 SVGAGI. The V end lost 0 bases, the J end lost 1 base, and 7 bases lay between the germline ends. The CDR3 length is 14 residues. CDR3 sequence (DNA): TGTGCCAGCAGTTACTCCTCGGGTTCCTACGAGCAGTACTTC. Amino acid sequence: CASSYSSGSYEQYF.

This rearrangement joins TRBV19 to TRBJ2-5; tentatively, D is TRBD1 (6 bases). The CDR3 extends over 16 amino acids. The V gene's germline CDR1 is LNHDA and CDR2 SQIVND (reference sequence). V lost 6 bases and J 1 base, leaving 18 bases between the germline ends. CDR3 DNA sequence: TGTGCCAGTAGCACCCAGGAGGTAGGGGGCCAAGAGACCCAGTACTTC. Residues: CASSTQEVGGQETQYF.

The genes are TRBV6-1 and TRBJ2-7, with a tentative D call TRBD2 (5 bases). Trimming left V 4 bases short and J 2 bases short, with 15 bases between. The CDR3 runs to 15 residues. The germline V gene encodes CDR1 MNHNS and CDR2 SASEGT. This CDR3 reads CASSVGKAVAYEQYF. Written as DNA, the CDR3 is TGTGCCAGCAGTGTCGGGAAGGCAGTAGCCTACGAGCAGTACTTC.

This chain links TRBV19 with TRBJ1-2; TRBD1 is a possible D gene (5 bases). Germline V gene data show CDR1 as LNHDA and CDR2 as SQIVND (reference sequence). The CDR3 sequence is 13 residues long. V was shortened by 5 bases and J by 6 bases, with 13 bases between the two germline ends. The DNA for the CDR3 is TGTGCCAGTAGTCTGCAGGGACCCCATGGCTACACCTTC. The encoded protein is CASSLQGPHGYTF.

The gene calls are TRBV11-2 and TRBJ2-5; D is perhaps TRBD1 or TRBD2 (5 bases each). The CDR3 has 14 residues. The germline CDR1 and CDR2 sequences are SGHAT and FQNNGV. With 1 base removed from V and 0 bases from J, the gap between germline ends came to 6 bases. The CDR3 loop reads CASSLGGYQETQYF. The CDR3 DNA reads TGTGCCAGCAGCTTAGGGGGGTACCAAGAGACCCAGTACTTC.

The sample holds a few counts of this clone. This chain uses TRBV19 with TRBJ2-5; 11 bases are shared with TRBD2. This CDR3 is built from 16 residues. Germline V CDR1 and CDR2: LNHDA, SQIVND (reference sequence). Trimming took 4 bases from V and 1 from J; bases not matched to a gene: 5. DNA of the CDR3: TGTGCCAGTAGTACGGGGGGACTAGCGGTCCAAGAGACCCAGTACTTC. It translates to CASSTGGLAVQETQYF.

The chain is built from TRBV6-5 and TRBJ1-4, with D possibly matching TRBD1 (5 bases). Germline assignment: CDR1 MNHEY and CDR2 SVGAGI. The CDR3 is 14 amino acids. V was pared by 2 bases and J by 2 bases, with 6 bases between. Here the CDR3 reads CASSYGGTNEKLFF. DNA for the CDR3: TGTGCCAGCAGTTACGGGGGGACTAATGAAAAACTGTTTTTT.

The sample holds a few counts of this clone. This chain joins TRBV18 and TRBJ2-5, with D possibly being TRBD1 or TRBD2 (5 bases each). In germline, CDR1 is KGHSH, CDR2 LQKENI. V was pared by 3 bases and J by 5 bases, with 22 bases between. The CDR3 length is 17 residues. The CDR3 spells CASSPGERALAVETQYF. CDR3 bases: TGTGCCAGCTCACCGGGGGAGAGGGCCCTGGCCGTGGAGACCCAGTACTTC.